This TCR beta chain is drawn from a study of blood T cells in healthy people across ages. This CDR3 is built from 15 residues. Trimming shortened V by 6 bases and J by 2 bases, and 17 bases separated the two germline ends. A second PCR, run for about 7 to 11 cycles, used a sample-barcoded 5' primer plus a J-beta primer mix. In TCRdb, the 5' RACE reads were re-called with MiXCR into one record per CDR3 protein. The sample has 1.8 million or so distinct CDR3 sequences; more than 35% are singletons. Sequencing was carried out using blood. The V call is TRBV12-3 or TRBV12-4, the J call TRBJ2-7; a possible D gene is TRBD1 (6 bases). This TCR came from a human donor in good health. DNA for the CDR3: TGTGCCAGCAGCCCCGGACAGTTCGTTGCCTACGAGCAGTACTTC. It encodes CASSPGQFVAYEQYF.